The 21 T cell receptor beta chains presented below share a single source sample, sequenced in a study of T-cell reconstitution after alpha-beta-depleted transplantation in children. A library of TCRbeta sequences, prepared with unique molecular identifiers, was generated. TCRdb re-analysed the PCR reads in MiXCR, keeping a single row per CDR3 protein. Of around 300,000 distinct CDR3 sequences in the sample, about 9.9% were seen once. This specimen was peripheral blood, taken 180 days after TCRalphabeta/CD19-depleted stem cell transplant. These receptors were collected from a male patient between 2 and 10 years old who had a stem cell transplant for chronic granulomatous disease, so the T cells may come from the graft donor.

This clonotype was seen many times. The chain combines TRBV5-4 with TRBJ1-2, with a tentative D call TRBD1 (5 bases). The CDR3 is 13 amino acids. The V gene's germline CDR1 is SGHNT and CDR2 YYREEE (reference sequence). The V end was cut by 2 bases, the J end by 8 bases, with 13 bases between. The CDR3 bases are TGTGCCAGCAGCTTAGCGGGGGTACAAGGCTACACCTTC. Amino acids: CASSLAGVQGYTF.

This rearrangement joins TRBV29-1 to TRBJ2-1; 10 nucleotides line up with TRBD2. Germline-derived CDR1 and CDR2 are SQVTM and ANQGSEA. V lost 6 bases to trimming and J lost 10 bases; unmatched junction nucleotides: 0. This CDR3 spans 10 amino acids. Here the CDR3 reads CSVGLAEQFF. CDR3 nucleotides: TGCAGCGTGGGACTAGCGGAGCAGTTCTTC.

This chain connects TRBV19 to TRBJ2-1; 8 nucleotides agree with TRBD2. The CDR3 has 15 residues. Germline CDR1 is LNHDA and CDR2 is SQIVND (reference sequence). Germline trimming cut 3 bases from V and 7 bases from J; bases unmatched to any gene: 8. The CDR3 is CASSMRLAGRNEQFF. DNA for the CDR3: TGTGCCAGTAGTATGCGGCTAGCGGGTAGAAATGAGCAGTTCTTC.

There are many counts of this clonotype. The rearrangement links TRBV28 to TRBJ2-1; D unresolved. Deletions cut 8 bases from V and 0 bases from J, with 17 bases between. This CDR3 contains 16 residues. In germline, CDR1 is MDHEN, CDR2 SYDVKM. The CDR3 is CASRSAWQSSYNEQFF. DNA of the CDR3: TGTGCCAGCCGATCCGCCTGGCAAAGCTCCTACAATGAGCAGTTCTTC.

In this sample, this clonotype turned up a few times. The gene calls are TRBV28 and TRBJ2-3, with TRBD2 matching over 14 bases. V lost 10 bases, J lost 0 bases, and 21 bases stayed unmatched. This CDR3 comprises 21 residues. The V gene's germline CDR1 is MDHEN and CDR2 SYDVKM. The CDR3 loop is CATLASSFGLAGGPSTDTQYF. The CDR3 nucleotides are TGTGCCACCCTAGCCTCCTCCTTCGGACTAGCGGGAGGCCCTAGCACAGATACGCAGTATTTT.

The sample holds many counts of this clonotype. The chain combines TRBV6-1 with TRBJ2-7; 7 bases match TRBD1. Germline V gene lookup returns CDR1 MNHNS and CDR2 SASEGT. J was trimmed by 2 bases and V by 6 bases; bases with no gene match: 7. The CDR3 is 14 residues long. This CDR3 is CASSPGQTPYEQYF. The CDR3, as DNA: TGTGCCAGCAGCCCGGGACAGACCCCCTACGAGCAGTACTTC.

In its sample, this clonotype was seen a few times. The rearrangement uses TRBV12-3 or TRBV12-4 and TRBJ1-5; no clear D. There are 17 residues in the CDR3. V dropped 5 bases and J dropped 0 bases, with 17 bases sitting between them. This CDR3 reads CASSRGNTVSSNQPQHF. In DNA form, the CDR3 reads TGTGCCAGCAGTCGCGGAAATACGGTTTCTAGCAATCAGCCCCAGCATTTT.

This sequence joins TRBV6-5 and TRBJ2-7, with D possibly being TRBD2 (7 bases). Germline CDR1 and CDR2: MNHEY and SVGAGI. CDR3 size: 17 residues. The V and J ends lost 2 bases and 7 bases respectively, with 24 bases between them. CDR3 DNA sequence: TGTGCCAGCAGTTACGGCGGCGGGGGTAGCGGAAGGGGGGAGCAGTACTTC. Encoded protein: CASSYGGGGSGRGEQYF.

The V call is TRBV5-1, the J call TRBJ2-7; 7 nucleotides agree with TRBD2. V lost 0 bases, J lost 7 bases, and 7 bases stayed unmatched. This CDR3 comprises 14 residues. Germline CDR1 is SGHRS and CDR2 is YFSETQ. CDR3 coding DNA: TGCGCCAGCAGCTTGGGAGGACTAGTCAGTGAGCAGTACTTC. This gives the protein CASSLGGLVSEQYF.

Turning to this clonotype: A read error is possible here, since a much larger clone lies one base away. Without the conserved terminal phenylalanine or tryptophan, this CDR3 likely stems from a read error. The CDR3 DNA reads TGTGCCAGCGAACCTCGGACAGGGAGGTCCTACGAGCAGTACCTC. Translating it yields CASEPRTGRSYEQYL. The chain links TRBV6-2 or TRBV6-3 to TRBJ2-7, with TRBD1 matching over 8 bases. From germline, CDR1 is MNHEY and CDR2 SVGEGT. The V segment lost 8 bases and the J segment 1 base; nucleotides outside the gene matches: 10. There are 15 residues in the CDR3.

As for this clonotype: A much larger clone sits a single nucleotide away, making a read error possible. V usage is TRBV5-1 and J usage is TRBJ2-1, with TRBD2 as a possible D gene (5 bases). In germline, CDR1 is SGHRS, CDR2 YFSETQ. This CDR3 has 15 amino acids. The CDR3 loop reads CVSSKDSPLYNEQFF. The CDR3, as DNA: TGCGTCAGCAGCAAGGACTCCCCACTGTACAATGAGCAGTTCTTC.

In this sample, this clonotype turned up many times. This rearrangement joins TRBV29-1 to TRBJ2-3, with TRBD2 identical over 7 bases. Germline values: CDR1 SQVTM, CDR2 ANQGSEA. This CDR3 comprises 13 residues. The trim removed 4 bases at V and 5 bases at J, leaving 6 bases unmatched. The CDR3 sequence is CSVVGGRGDTQYF. In nucleotides, the CDR3 is TGCAGCGTTGTGGGAGGGCGGGGAGATACGCAGTATTTT.

This clonotype came up many times. The chain couples TRBV12-3 or TRBV12-4 to TRBJ2-3, with 12 bases lining up with TRBD2. This CDR3 has 16 amino acids. V lost 3 bases, J lost 6 bases, and 7 bases stayed unmatched. The CDR3 DNA sequence: TGTGCCAGCAGTTTGCTAGCGGGGGGGCCAACGGATACGCAGTATTTT. Translation: CASSLLAGGPTDTQYF.

This clonotype was observed many times. The chain has TRBV7-3 and TRBJ2-1, with 7 nucleotides matching TRBD1. The CDR3 totals 14 residues. Germline V gene data show CDR1 as SGHTA and CDR2 as FQGTGA. Losses at the gene ends were 6 bases for V and 0 bases for J; bases not matched to a gene: 2. In DNA, the CDR3 is TGTGCCAGCAGTCGACAGGGCTCCTACAATGAGCAGTTCTTC. It yields the protein CASSRQGSYNEQFF. Based on the CDR3 plus reference TRBV7-3 and TRBJ2-1, the full variable domain is GAGVSQTPSNKVTEKGKYVELRCDPISGHTALYWYRQSLGQGPEFLIYFQGTGAADDSGLPNDRFFAVRPEGSVSTLKIQRTERGDSAVYLCASSRQGSYNEQFFGPGTRLTVL.

This clonotype was counted many times. The chain uses TRBV20-1 and TRBJ2-2; TRBD2 aligns across 7 bases. CDR3 length: 15 residues. Per the germline V gene, CDR1 is DFQATT and CDR2 is SNEGSKA (reference sequence). Trimming removed 1 base from V and 2 bases from J; junction bases left unmatched: 4. This chain's CDR3 is CSARALAVNTGELFF. The CDR3 nucleotides read TGCAGTGCTAGAGCTCTAGCGGTTAACACCGGGGAGCTGTTTTTT.

This clonotype was seen repeatedly, ten times or more. The rearrangement joins TRBV7-2 to TRBJ2-2; a weak D match, TRBD1 (5 bases). This CDR3 region has 13 residues. The germline V gene encodes CDR1 SGHTA and CDR2 FQGNSA. The V end lost 2 bases, the J end lost 9 bases, and 10 bases lay between the germline ends. CDR3 coding DNA: TGTGCCAGCAGCTTATGGGGCCCCTGGGAGCTGTTTTTT. Its translation: CASSLWGPWELFF.

The rearrangement joins TRBV18 to TRBJ2-5; D uncertain. Germline V gene data show CDR1 as KGHSH and CDR2 as LQKENI. Trimming left V 2 bases short and J 4 bases short, with 5 bases between. CDR3 length equals 12 residues. DNA for the CDR3: TGTGCCAGCTCACCAAGAATAGAGACCCAGTACTTC. It translates to CASSPRIETQYF.

At least ten counts were recorded for this clonotype. The chain couples TRBV20-1 to TRBJ2-2, with 12 bases aligning to TRBD2. CDR1 is DFQATT, CDR2 SNEGSKA, per germline (reference sequence). This CDR3 is 17 amino acids long. V lost 4 bases, J lost 5 bases, and 11 bases stayed unmatched. DNA of the CDR3: TGCAGTGCTAAGTCCTACGGACTAGCGGGGCGAACCGGGGAGCTGTTTTTT. Protein product: CSAKSYGLAGRTGELFF.

This clonotype has a count of ten or more. The rearrangement uses TRBV7-9 and TRBJ2-1; D is possibly TRBD1 or TRBD2 (5 bases each). Trimming removed 1 base at V and 7 bases at J, with 17 bases between. This CDR3 is built from 16 residues. CDR1 SEHNR and CDR2 FQNEAQ come from the germline V gene (reference sequence). The DNA of the CDR3 is TGTGCCAGCAGCTTAGAGAACCTCGTCGGGGCGAATGAGCAGTTCTTC. Its translation is CASSLENLVGANEQFF.

This clonotype was seen only a few times. The CDR3, as DNA: TGTGCCAGCAGCAACCCCGAAGGGGGAGGAGTACTGTTCCACTCTGGGGCCAACGTCCTGACTTTC. Amino acids: CASSNPEGGGVLFHSGANVLTF. V and J are TRBV25-1 and TRBJ2-6; D is possibly TRBD1 or TRBD2 (6 bases each). V lost 6 bases to trimming and J lost 0 bases, with 30 bases between them. The germline V gene encodes CDR1 MGHDK and CDR2 SYGVNS. The CDR3 loop spans 22 amino acids.

This clonotype was detected many times. The chain is built from TRBV6-2 or TRBV6-3 and TRBJ2-1, with 11 positions matching TRBD2. The germline V gene encodes CDR1 MNHEY and CDR2 SVGEGT. The ends lost 7 bases at V and 7 bases at J; junction bases unmatched: 9. This CDR3 contains 15 residues. DNA of the CDR3: TGTGCCAGCATCTCTCCGGGACTAGCGGTTAATGAGCAGTTCTTC. Protein product: CASISPGLAVNEQFF.